The clone carrying this TCR beta chain has only a few counts. The antigen remains undetermined. The CDR3 is 17 amino acids. V lost 0 bases to trimming and J lost 1 base; unmatched junction nucleotides: 5. The germline V gene encodes CDR1 MGHRA and CDR2 YSYEKL. TCRdb independently ran MiXCR on the 5' RACE reads; one entry per CDR3 protein. There are about 200,000 distinct CDR3 sequences in the sample; 7% to 8% occur only once, and over 12% lies in the top ten. The data stem from a study of CD8 T cells in ankylosing spondylitis. Study results and caveats: The clones that were linked to disease were reported to be significantly enriched in matched synovial fluid samples from ankylosing spondylitis patients. Seemingly distinctive of ankylosing spondylitis blood was a TCR beta motif formed by eight highly homologous variants.

The TCR sequence derives from a male donor with ankylosing spondylitis. The rearrangement links TRBV4-1 to TRBJ2-1; 8 bases align to TRBD2. The sample was blood, either unsorted or a sorted T cell fraction (not recorded which). CDR3 sequence: CASSQDTSGMSYNEQFF. The CDR3 coding sequence is TGCGCCAGCAGCCAAGATACTAGCGGAATGTCCTACAATGAGCAGTTCTTC.